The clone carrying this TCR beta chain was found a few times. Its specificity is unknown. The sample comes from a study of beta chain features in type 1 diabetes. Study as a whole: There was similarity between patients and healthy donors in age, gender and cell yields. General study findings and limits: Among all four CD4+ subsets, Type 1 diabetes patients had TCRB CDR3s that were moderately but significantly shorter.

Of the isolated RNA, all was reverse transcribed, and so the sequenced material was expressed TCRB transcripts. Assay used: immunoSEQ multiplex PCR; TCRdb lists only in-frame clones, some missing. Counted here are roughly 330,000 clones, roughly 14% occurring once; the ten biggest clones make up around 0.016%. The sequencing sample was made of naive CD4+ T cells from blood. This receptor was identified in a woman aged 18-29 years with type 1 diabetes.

The CDR3 loop is CSVTSGLAGAWGSYNEQFF. The CDR3 DNA is TGCAGCGTCACTAGTGGGCTAGCGGGTGCATGGGGCTCCTACAATGAGCAGTTCTTC. The rearrangement uses TRBV29-1 and TRBJ2-1, with 8 nucleotides matching TRBD2. The trim removed 6 bases at V and 0 bases at J, leaving 19 bases unmatched. Germline V gene sequence: CDR1 SQVTM, CDR2 ANQGSEA. There are 19 residues in the CDR3.